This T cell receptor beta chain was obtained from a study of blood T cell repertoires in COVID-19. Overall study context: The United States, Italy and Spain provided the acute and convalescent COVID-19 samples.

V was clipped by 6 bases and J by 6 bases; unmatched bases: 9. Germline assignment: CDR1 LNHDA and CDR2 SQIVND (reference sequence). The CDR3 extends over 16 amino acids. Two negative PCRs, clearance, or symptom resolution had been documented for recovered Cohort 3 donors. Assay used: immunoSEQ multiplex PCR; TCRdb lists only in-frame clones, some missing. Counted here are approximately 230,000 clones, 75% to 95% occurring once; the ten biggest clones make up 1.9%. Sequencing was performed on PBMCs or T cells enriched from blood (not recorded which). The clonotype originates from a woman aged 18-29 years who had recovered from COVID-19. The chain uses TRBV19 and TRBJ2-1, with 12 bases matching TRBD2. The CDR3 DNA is TGTGCCAGTAGAACCCTTACTAGCGGGGGGTTCAATGAGCAGTTCTTC. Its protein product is CASRTLTSGGFNEQFF.